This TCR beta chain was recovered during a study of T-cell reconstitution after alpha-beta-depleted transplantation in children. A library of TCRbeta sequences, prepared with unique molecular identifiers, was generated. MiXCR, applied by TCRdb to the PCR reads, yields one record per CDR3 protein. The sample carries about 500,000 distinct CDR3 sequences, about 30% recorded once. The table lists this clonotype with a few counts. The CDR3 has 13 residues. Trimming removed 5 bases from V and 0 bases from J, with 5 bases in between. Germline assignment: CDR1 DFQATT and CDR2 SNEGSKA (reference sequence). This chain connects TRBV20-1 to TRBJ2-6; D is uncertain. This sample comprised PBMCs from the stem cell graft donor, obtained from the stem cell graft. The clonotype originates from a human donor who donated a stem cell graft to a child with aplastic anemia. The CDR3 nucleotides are TGCAGTGCTTACACCTCTGGGGCCAACGTCCTGACTTTC. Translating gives CSAYTSGANVLTF.